Listed below are T cell receptor beta chains from one sample, sequenced in a study of blood T cell repertoires in COVID-19. Libraries were prepared by immunoSEQ multiplex PCR; TCRdb keeps only in-frame clonotypes and omits some of them. In the table there are nearly 90,000 clones, around nine tenths of which are singletons. Sequencing was done on a sample of peripheral blood. These receptors were taken from a man older than 75 with acute or convalescent COVID-19. Each CDR3 is given with its conserved first and last residue. D genes are given only for firm matches. Some rows mark clone size as missing; the rest say once, few, many or name a class of expanded clone.

TRBV23-1	NA	TRBJ1-5	few	CASSQSMATAHSNQPQHF	TGCGCCAGCAGTCAATCGATGGCGACAGCACATAGCAATCAGCCCCAGCATTTT
TRBV18	NA	TRBJ1-1	NA	CASSPLTGGQTEAFF	TGTGCCAGCTCACCACTCACGGGGGGCCAAACTGAAGCTTTCTTT
TRBV19	NA	TRBJ2-7	NA	CASSIGGQYEQYF	TGTGCCAGTAGTATCGGGGGTCAGTACGAGCAGTACTTC
TRBV30	NA	TRBJ1-4	NA	CAWSLELATNEKLFF	TGTGCCTGGAGTCTGGAGCTTGCAACTAATGAAAAACTGTTTTTT
TRBV11-2	TRBD1	TRBJ1-1	few	CASGPGDRGLAEAFF	TGTGCCAGCGGACCGGGGGACAGGGGGCTCGCTGAAGCTTTCTTT
TRBV5-8	NA	TRBJ1-1	NA	CASSWTVTEAFF	TGTGCCAGCAGCTGGACAGTCACTGAAGCTTTCTTT
TRBV5-5	NA	TRBJ2-1	few	CASSPGHEQFF	TGTGCCAGCAGCCCAGGCCATGAGCAGTTCTTC
TRBV19	TRBD1	TRBJ2-7	NA	CASSPRTGGYEQYF	TGTGCCAGTAGTCCTCGGACAGGGGGGTACGAGCAGTACTTC
TRBV5-1	TRBD1	TRBJ1-2	NA	CASGRDRGWGYTF	TGCGCCAGCGGCCGGGACAGGGGATGGGGCTACACCTTC
TRBV19	TRBD1	TRBJ1-1	NA	CASSLAGQGDTEAFF	TGTGCCAGTAGTTTAGCCGGACAGGGGGACACTGAAGCTTTCTTT
TRBV11-2	NA	TRBJ1-2	NA	CASSLDGGPNYGYTF	TGTGCCAGCAGCTTAGACGGAGGACCTAACTATGGCTACACCTTC
TRBV2	NA	TRBJ1-2	NA	CASCPWGAIGYGYTF	TGTGCCAGCTGCCCATGGGGCGCCATCGGCTATGGCTACACCTTC
TRBV3-1/TRBV3-2	NA	TRBJ1-1	NA	CASSQKELVTEAFF	TGTGCCAGCAGCCAAAAGGAGCTGGTTACTGAAGCTTTCTTT
TRBV3-1/TRBV3-2	TRBD1	TRBJ2-2	NA	CASNLQGTGELFF	TGTGCCAGCAACCTACAGGGGACCGGGGAGCTGTTTTTT
TRBV29-1	TRBD2	TRBJ2-5	few	CSVGLLAGQETQYF	TGCAGCGTTGGCCTACTAGCGGGACAAGAGACCCAGTACTTC
TRBV19	TRBD1	TRBJ1-6	NA	CASSPSDRGGNSPLHF	TGTGCCAGTAGTCCTTCGGACAGGGGTGGTAATTCACCCCTCCACTTT
TRBV5-3	TRBD2	TRBJ2-7	NA	CARSSPGLAGTLGYEQYF	TGTGCCAGAAGCTCTCCGGGACTAGCGGGAACCCTTGGTTACGAGCAGTACTTC
TRBV7-2	TRBD2	TRBJ2-7	NA	CASTPSAGASYEQYF	TGTGCCAGCACCCCTAGCGCGGGAGCAAGTTACGAGCAGTACTTC
TRBV15	NA	TRBJ1-6	NA	CATSRTGRTSSYNSPLHF	TGTGCCACCAGCAGAACTGGGCGCACCAGCTCCTATAATTCACCCCTCCACTTT
TRBV5-1	TRBD1	TRBJ2-5	NA	CASSSQGDQETQYF	TGCGCCAGCAGCTCCCAGGGGGACCAAGAGACCCAGTACTTC
TRBV5-1	NA	TRBJ1-1	NA	CASRPEDRRVTEAFF	TGCGCCAGCAGACCGGAAGACAGGAGAGTTACTGAAGCTTTCTTT
TRBV14	TRBD1	TRBJ2-5	NA	CASSPTGVRETQYF	TGTGCCAGCAGCCCGACAGGGGTTCGAGAGACCCAGTACTTC
TRBV5-4	TRBD1	TRBJ2-7	NA	CASYHRGQSDEQYF	TGTGCCAGCTACCACAGGGGGCAAAGCGACGAGCAGTACTTC
TRBV6-6	TRBD1	TRBJ1-3	NA	CASSLRQGLGNTIYF	TGTGCCAGCAGTCTCCGACAGGGGTTAGGAAACACCATATATTTT
TRBV7-9	NA	TRBJ2-7	NA	CASSPLGTTPDEQYF	TGTGCCAGCAGCCCCCTCGGGACAACGCCGGACGAGCAGTACTTC
TRBV7-6	NA	TRBJ2-5	NA	CASSFPTGAGKTQYF	TGTGCCAGCAGCTTTCCTACAGGGGCGGGGAAGACCCAGTACTTC
TRBV5-4	NA	TRBJ2-1	NA	CASTRTEYNEQFF	TGTGCCAGCACCAGGACAGAATACAATGAGCAGTTCTTC
TRBV15	NA	TRBJ2-2	NA	CATSRVADSFVFF	TGTGCCACCAGCAGAGTGGCAGACTCTTTTGTGTTTTTT
TRBV7-2	NA	TRBJ1-1	NA	CASSPGHRGTEAFF	TGTGCCAGCAGCCCTGGACATAGAGGCACTGAAGCTTTCTTT
TRBV6-5	TRBD1	TRBJ1-6	NA	CASSWDRGRNSPLHF	TGTGCCAGCAGTTGGGACAGGGGAAGGAATTCACCCCTCCACTTT
TRBV7-8	TRBD2	TRBJ2-5	NA	CASTPSGRAETQYF	TGTGCCAGCACTCCTAGCGGGAGGGCGGAGACCCAGTACTTC
TRBV2	NA	TRBJ1-1	NA	CASSESVGEAFF	TGTGCCAGCAGTGAGTCGGTTGGTGAAGCTTTCTTT
TRBV4-3	TRBD2	TRBJ2-1	NA	CASSQGLAGGISSYNEQFF	TGCGCCAGCAGCCAAGGGTTAGCGGGAGGGATTAGCTCCTACAATGAGCAGTTCTTC